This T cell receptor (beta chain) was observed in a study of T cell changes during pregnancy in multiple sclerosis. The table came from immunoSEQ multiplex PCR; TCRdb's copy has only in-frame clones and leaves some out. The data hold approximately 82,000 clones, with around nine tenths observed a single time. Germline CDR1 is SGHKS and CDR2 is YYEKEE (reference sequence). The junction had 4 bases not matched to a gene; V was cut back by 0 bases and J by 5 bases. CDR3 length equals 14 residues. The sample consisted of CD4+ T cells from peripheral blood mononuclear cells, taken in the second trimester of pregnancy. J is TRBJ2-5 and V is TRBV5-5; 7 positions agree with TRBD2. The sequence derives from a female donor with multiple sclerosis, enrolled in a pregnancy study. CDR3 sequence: CASSLGGSRETQYF. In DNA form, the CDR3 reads TGTGCCAGCAGCTTGGGCGGGAGTAGGGAGACCCAGTACTTC.